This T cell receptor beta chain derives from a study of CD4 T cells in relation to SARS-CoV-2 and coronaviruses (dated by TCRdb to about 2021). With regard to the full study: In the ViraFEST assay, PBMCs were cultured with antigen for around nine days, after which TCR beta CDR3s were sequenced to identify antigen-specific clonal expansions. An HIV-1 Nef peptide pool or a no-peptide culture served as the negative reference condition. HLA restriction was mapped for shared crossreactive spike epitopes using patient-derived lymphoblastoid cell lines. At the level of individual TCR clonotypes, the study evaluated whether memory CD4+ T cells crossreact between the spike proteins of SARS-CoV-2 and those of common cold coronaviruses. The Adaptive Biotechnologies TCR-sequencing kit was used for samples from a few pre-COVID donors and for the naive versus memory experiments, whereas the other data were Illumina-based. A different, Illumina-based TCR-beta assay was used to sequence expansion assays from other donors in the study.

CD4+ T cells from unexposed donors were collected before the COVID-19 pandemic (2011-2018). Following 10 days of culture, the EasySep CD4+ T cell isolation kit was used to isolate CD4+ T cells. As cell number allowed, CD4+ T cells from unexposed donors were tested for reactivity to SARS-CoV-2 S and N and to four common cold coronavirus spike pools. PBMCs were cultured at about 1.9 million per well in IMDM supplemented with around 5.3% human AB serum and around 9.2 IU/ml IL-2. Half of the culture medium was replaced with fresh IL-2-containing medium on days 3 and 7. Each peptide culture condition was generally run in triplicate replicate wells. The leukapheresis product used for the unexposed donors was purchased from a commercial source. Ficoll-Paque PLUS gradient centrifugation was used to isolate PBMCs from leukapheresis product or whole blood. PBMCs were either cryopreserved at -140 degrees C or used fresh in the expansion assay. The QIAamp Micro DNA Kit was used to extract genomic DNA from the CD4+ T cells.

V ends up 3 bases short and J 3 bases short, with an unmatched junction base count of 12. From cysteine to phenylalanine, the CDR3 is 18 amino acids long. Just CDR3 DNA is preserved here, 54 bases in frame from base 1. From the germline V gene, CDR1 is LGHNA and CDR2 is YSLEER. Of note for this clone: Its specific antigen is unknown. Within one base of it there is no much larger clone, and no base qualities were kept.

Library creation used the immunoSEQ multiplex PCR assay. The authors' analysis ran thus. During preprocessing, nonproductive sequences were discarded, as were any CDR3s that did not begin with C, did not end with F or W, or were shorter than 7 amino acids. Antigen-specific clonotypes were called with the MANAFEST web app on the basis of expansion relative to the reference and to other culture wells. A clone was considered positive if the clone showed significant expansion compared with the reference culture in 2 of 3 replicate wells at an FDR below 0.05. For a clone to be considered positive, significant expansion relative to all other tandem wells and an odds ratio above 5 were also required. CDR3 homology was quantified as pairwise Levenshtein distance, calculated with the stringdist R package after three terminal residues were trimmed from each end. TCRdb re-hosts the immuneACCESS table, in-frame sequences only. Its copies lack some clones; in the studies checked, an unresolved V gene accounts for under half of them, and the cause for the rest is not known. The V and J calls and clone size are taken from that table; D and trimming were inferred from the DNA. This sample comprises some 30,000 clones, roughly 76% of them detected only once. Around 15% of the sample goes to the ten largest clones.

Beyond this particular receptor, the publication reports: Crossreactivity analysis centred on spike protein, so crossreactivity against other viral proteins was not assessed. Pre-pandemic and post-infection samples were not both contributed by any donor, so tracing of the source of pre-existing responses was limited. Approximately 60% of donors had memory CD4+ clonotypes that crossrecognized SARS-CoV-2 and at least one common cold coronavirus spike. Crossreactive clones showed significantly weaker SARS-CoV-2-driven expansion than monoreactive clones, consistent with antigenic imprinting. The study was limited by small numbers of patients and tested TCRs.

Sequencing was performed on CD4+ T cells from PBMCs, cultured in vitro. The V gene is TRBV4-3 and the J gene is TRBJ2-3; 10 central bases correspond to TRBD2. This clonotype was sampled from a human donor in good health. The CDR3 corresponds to CASSHQRGGSGGTDTQYF. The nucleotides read TGCGCCAGCAGCCATCAGCGGGGGGGTAGCGGGGGGACAGATACGCAGTATTTT.